These 13 T cell receptor beta chains originate from one sample sequenced in a study of T cells after yellow fever vaccination (dated by TCRdb to about 2019). What this sample's treatment or condition label stands for: live attenuated yellow fever vaccine strain. The library was made by 5' RACE. The sequencer was an Illumina NovaSeq 6000. TCRdb trimmed public reads at Q25 via fastp, called clones via MiXCR and kept in-frame beta chains. Rows merge per CDR3 protein into single entries with the most common DNA and genes. Within this sample are a few hundred thousand distinct CDR3 sequences, with approximately 3.9% of them counted one time only. Jointly, the top ten make up 23% of the sample. The material was PBMCs, obtained on the day of the yellow fever booster vaccination. Source of these receptors: a man aged 18 to 30 who received the YFV17D yellow fever vaccine.

This clonotype was picked up many times. The chain is built from TRBV7-9 and TRBJ2-1; D not certain. V lost 0 bases to trimming and J lost 7 bases, with 7 bases between them. The CDR3 is 13 amino acids. Germline V CDR1 and CDR2: SEHNR, FQNEAQ (reference sequence). CDR3 sequence reads: CASSLALGNEQFF. CDR3 nucleotides: TGTGCCAGCAGCTTAGCTCTAGGAAATGAGCAGTTCTTC.

This chain links TRBV3-1 with TRBJ2-7, with TRBD2 matching 13 bases. The V and J ends lost 4 bases and 3 bases, in that order; junction bases with no gene match: 9. Germline V gene lookup returns CDR1 LGHDT and CDR2 YNNKEL (reference sequence). The length of the CDR3 is 17 residues. CDR3 sequence reads: CASSRGGTSGVVYEQYF. In DNA, the CDR3 is TGTGCCAGCAGCCGAGGGGGGACTAGCGGGGTAGTCTACGAGCAGTACTTC.

This clonotype has a handful of counts. V gene TRBV23-1 combines with J gene TRBJ2-7; a weak D match, TRBD1 (6 bases). TRBV23-1 is classed as an ORF, of uncertain function. Trimming left V 2 bases short and J 3 bases short, with 8 bases between. This CDR3 comprises 13 residues. The CDR3 coding sequence is TGCGCCAGCAGTCAAGGACAGTTCTACGAGCAGTACGTC. As protein: CASSQGQFYEQYV.

This clonotype appeared many times. The chain's CDR3 is CASSLGTGTRGYTF. The CDR3 DNA reads as TGCGCCAGCAGCCTTGGGACAGGGACGAGGGGCTACACCTTC. The rearrangement links TRBV5-1 to TRBJ1-2; 9 bases line up with TRBD1. In germline, CDR1 is SGHRS, CDR2 YFSETQ. V lost 4 bases to trimming and J lost 8 bases; unmatched junction nucleotides: 9. The CDR3 covers 14 residues.

This clonotype was counted many times. The rearrangement links TRBV5-1 to TRBJ2-5; D not certain. The CDR3 extends over 13 amino acids. With 4 bases removed from V and 2 bases from J, the gap between germline ends came to 9 bases. Germline CDR1 and CDR2: SGHRS and YFSETQ. CDR3 DNA sequence: TGCGCCAGCAGCGAGGTCATACAAGAGACCCAGTACTTC. Amino acid sequence: CASSEVIQETQYF. The whole variable domain, remainder taken from reference TRBV5-1 and TRBJ2-5, is KAGVTQTPRYLIKTRGQQVTLSCSPISGHRSVSWYQQTPGQGLQFLFEYFSETQRNKGNFPGRFSGRQFSNSRSEMNVSTLELGDSALYLCASSEVIQETQYFGPGTRLLVL.

In this sample, this clonotype turned up a few times. The genes are TRBV7-9 and TRBJ2-7, with TRBD1 as a possible D gene (6 bases). The V end lost 5 bases, the J end lost 5 bases, and 13 bases lay between the germline ends. Germline CDR1 and CDR2: SEHNR and FQNEAQ (reference sequence). This CDR3 is 13 amino acids long. CDR3 nucleotides: TGTGCCAGCAGCGGGGAACAGGGCGACGAGCAGTACGTC. Its translation is CASSGEQGDEQYV.

The chain uses TRBV12-3 or TRBV12-4 and TRBJ1-1; no reliable D call. The length of the CDR3 is 13 residues. V lost 7 bases, J lost 5 bases, and 14 bases lay in between. The CDR3 region is CASTLQWGTEAFF. CDR3 nucleotides: TGTGCCAGCACACTCCAGTGGGGAACTGAAGCTTTCTTT.

J is TRBJ1-6 and V is TRBV25-1, with 9 nucleotides matching TRBD1. In germline, CDR1 is MGHDK, CDR2 SYGVNS. J lost 1 base, V lost 1 base, and 8 bases had no gene match. This CDR3 spans 19 amino acids. DNA of the CDR3: TGTGCCAGCAGTGAATCCCCGGGACAGGGTGGATCCTATAATTCACCCCTCCACTTT. This translates into CASSESPGQGGSYNSPLHF.

This clonotype was seen at least ten times. This chain uses TRBV6-6 with TRBJ1-1; 7 positions match TRBD1. The ends lost 5 bases at V and 5 bases at J; junction bases unmatched: 2. The CDR3 extends over 12 amino acids. The germline V gene encodes CDR1 MNHNY and CDR2 SVGAGI (reference sequence). In DNA, the CDR3 is TGTGCCAGCAGTCCGACAGGGACTGAAGCTTTCTTT. Protein: CASSPTGTEAFF.

This clonotype was counted at least ten times. In nucleotides, the CDR3 is TGCGCCAGTTTACCAGCGGACCCTTCCTACAATGAGCAGTTCTTC. As protein: CASLPADPSYNEQFF. V usage is TRBV5-1 and J usage is TRBJ2-1, with D maybe TRBD2 (5 bases). Per the germline V gene, CDR1 is SGHRS and CDR2 is YFSETQ. V gave up 8 bases and J gave up 1 base, with 16 bases separating them. This CDR3 has 15 residues. The variable domain in full, with the rest retrieved from reference TRBV5-1 and TRBJ2-1, is KAGVTQTPRYLIKTRGQQVTLSCSPISGHRSVSWYQQTPGQGLQFLFEYFSETQRNKGNFPGRFSGRQFSNSRSEMNVSTLELGDSALYLCASLPADPSYNEQFFGPGTRLTVL.

About this clonotype: Because it lacks the conserved phenylalanine or tryptophan at the end, this CDR3 is likely a read error. The rearrangement uses TRBV4-3 and TRBJ2-2, with D possibly TRBD1 on 5 matching bases. The V gene lost 2 bases and the J gene lost 3 bases, with 10 bases spanning the gap. The germline V gene encodes CDR1 LGHNA and CDR2 YSLEER. This CDR3 is 15 amino acids long. The DNA for the CDR3 is TGCGCCAGCAGCCAACTAGGGGTTTACACCGGGGAGCTGTTTTTA. This translates into CASSQLGVYTGELFL.

This clonotype was recorded a few times. The V gene is TRBV10-1, the J gene TRBJ2-1, with 10 bases lining up with TRBD2. Germline trimming cut 4 bases from V and 8 bases from J; bases unmatched to any gene: 11. Germline CDR1 reads WNHNN; CDR2 reads SYGVQD (reference sequence). CDR3 length equals 16 residues. CDR3 in amino acids: CASSADSSGGRYEQFF. The CDR3, as DNA: TGCGCCAGCAGTGCCGATAGTAGCGGGGGGAGGTATGAGCAGTTCTTC.

This clonotype was observed at least ten times. V usage is TRBV7-9 and J usage is TRBJ1-2, with unresolved D. The V and J ends lost 9 bases and 6 bases respectively, with 20 bases between them. This CDR3 is 14 amino acids long. Germline CDR1 reads SEHNR; CDR2 reads FQNEAQ (reference sequence). The DNA for the CDR3 is TGTGCCAGTGCTGGACCGGGCCCGGCGGATGGCTACACCTTC. Translation gives CASAGPGPADGYTF.